The 11 T cell receptor beta chains in this list originate from one sample, sequenced in a study of T cell responses to AZD1222 COVID-19 vaccine. Data came from immunoSEQ multiplex PCR; TCRdb stores just in-frame clones and leaves some out. The data hold approximately 89,000 clones, with about 88% observed a single time. Sequenced material: peripheral blood, taken on day 0 of AZD1222 vaccination. The receptors stem from an adult in good health.

The chain links TRBV5-4 to TRBJ1-2; no clear D. The CDR3 covers 14 residues. The V and J ends lost 2 bases and 4 bases respectively, with 12 bases between them. The germline V gene encodes CDR1 SGHNT and CDR2 YYREEE (reference sequence). The CDR3 loop is CASSFGLGSYGYTF. The DNA for the CDR3 is TGTGCCAGCAGCTTTGGCCTAGGGTCCTATGGCTACACCTTC. Filled out from reference TRBV5-4 and TRBJ1-2, the complete variable domain reads ETGVTQSPTHLIKTRGQQVTLRCSSQSGHNTVSWYQQALGQGPQFIFQYYREEENGRGNFPPRFSGLQFPNYSSELNVNALELDDSALYLCASSFGLGSYGYTFGSGTRLTVV.

This clone was recorded only once. V is TRBV20-1 and J is TRBJ2-3; no firm D call. Per the germline V gene, CDR1 is DFQATT and CDR2 is SNEGSKA (reference sequence). The CDR3 extends over 11 amino acids. Trimming left V 6 bases short and J 3 bases short, with 7 bases between. This chain's CDR3 is CSAEITDTQYF. The DNA for the CDR3 is TGCAGTGCAGAGATTACAGATACGCAGTATTTT.

A note on this clone: Within the sample, other DNA sequences also encode this same CDR3. The genes are TRBV30 and TRBJ1-2, with D perhaps matching TRBD1 (5 bases). With 1 base removed from V and 4 bases from J, the gap between germline ends came to 7 bases. The CDR3 is 12 amino acids. Germline V gene data show CDR1 as GTSNPN and CDR2 as SVGIG (reference sequence). CDR3 sequence reads: CAWSGGSYGYTF. DNA for the CDR3: TGTGCCTGGAGTGGGGGGAGCTATGGCTACACCTTC.

The V call is TRBV28, the J call TRBJ1-6; perhaps TRBD1 as D (6 bases). Germline V CDR1 and CDR2: MDHEN, SYDVKM. V dropped 5 bases and J dropped 11 bases, with 19 bases sitting between them. This CDR3 contains 15 residues. Written as DNA, the CDR3 is TGTGCCAGCAGTCAGGTAGGACAGACCGGCCCACCCCTCCACTTT. It translates to CASSQVGQTGPPLHF.

This rearrangement joins TRBV9 to TRBJ2-7; D is unclear. Germline V gene data show CDR1 as SGDLS and CDR2 as YYNGEE. This CDR3 has 13 amino acids. Trimming stripped 2 bases from V and 0 bases from J, with 6 bases between. The CDR3 coding sequence is TGTGCCAGCAGCGTGGGCAGCTCCTACGAGCAGTACTTC. The encoded protein is CASSVGSSYEQYF.

The V and J genes are TRBV5-6 and TRBJ1-2, with D unresolved. Germline V gives CDR1 SGHDT, CDR2 YYEEEE. This CDR3 region has 14 residues. Trimming cost V 0 bases and J 4 bases, with 10 bases left between them. The CDR3 reads CASSLGRSLYGYTF. The CDR3 DNA reads as TGTGCCAGCAGCTTGGGTCGGAGTCTCTATGGCTACACCTTC.

This chain joins TRBV3-1 (or the pseudogene TRBV3-2) and TRBJ1-4; D might be TRBD1 (5 bases). V lost 4 bases to trimming and J lost 8 bases, with 17 bases between them. There are 15 residues in the CDR3. Germline CDR1 is LGHDT and CDR2 is YNNKEL (reference sequence). CDR3 loop: CASSPHLDSAEKLFF. In DNA, the CDR3 is TGTGCCAGCAGCCCACACCTTGACAGCGCGGAAAAACTGTTTTTT.

V usage is TRBV25-1 and J usage is TRBJ1-2, with D uncertain. Trimming removed 4 bases at V and 5 bases at J, with 5 bases between. Germline V gene sequence: CDR1 MGHDK, CDR2 SYGVNS. The CDR3 runs 11 residues. CDR3 bases: TGTGCCAGCAGTGGAGGTTATGGCTACACCTTC. It is translated as CASSGGYGYTF.

The genes are TRBV27 and TRBJ2-3; 8 bases are a match to TRBD2. CDR3 length: 17 residues. Losses at the gene ends were 2 bases for V and 3 bases for J; bases not matched to a gene: 10. Germline values: CDR1 MNHEY, CDR2 SMNVEV (reference sequence). DNA for the CDR3: TGTGCCAGCAGTTTAAAGGGATCGGGACTAGGTACAGATACGCAGTATTTT. Protein sequence: CASSLKGSGLGTDTQYF.

The chain's CDR3 is CASSQDRAGNTIYF. The CDR3 DNA follows: TGTGCCAGCTCACAAGACAGGGCTGGAAACACCATATATTTT. J is TRBJ1-3 and V is TRBV18; 7 positions agree with TRBD1. The V and J ends lost 4 bases and 2 bases, in that order; junction bases with no gene match: 2. Germline-derived CDR1 and CDR2 are KGHSH and LQKENI. CDR3 size: 14 residues.

This clone is a singleton in its sample. This chain joins TRBV2 and TRBJ1-4; 10 nucleotides match TRBD1. CDR3 length equals 14 residues. Germline CDR1 reads SNHLY; CDR2 reads FYNNEI. V trimming: 8 bases; J trimming: 5 bases; junction bases outside the gene matches: 5. CDR3 DNA sequence: TGTGCCAGCCAACTGGGACAGGGGAATGAAAAACTGTTTTTT. This translates into CASQLGQGNEKLFF. The whole variable domain, filled in from reference TRBV2 and TRBJ1-4, reads EPEVTQTPSHQVTQMGQEVILRCVPISNHLYFYWYRQILGQKVEFLVSFYNNEISEKSEIFDDQFSVERPDGSNFTLKIRSTKLEDSAMYFCASQLGQGNEKLFFGSGTQLSVL.